The 4 T cell receptor beta chains given below trace back to one sample, sequenced in a study of cytomegalovirus exposure and HLA in healthy donors. Both 60 Vbeta primers and 13 Jbeta primers went into the PCR. The protocol was immunoSEQ multiplex PCR, while the TCRdb copy is restricted to in-frame clones and leaves out a portion. The sample includes 70,000 to 95,000 clones, around 75% of them seen just once. Sequenced sample: PBMCs. All receptors derive from a woman between 35 and 50 years old in good health and CMV-seropositive.

V usage is TRBV20-1 and J usage is TRBJ1-2, with D possibly TRBD1 on 5 matching bases. Trimming left V 6 bases short and J 8 bases short, with 10 bases between. This CDR3 spans 10 amino acids. Looked up from germline, CDR1 is DFQATT and CDR2 is SNEGSKA (reference sequence). As DNA, the CDR3 is TGCAGTGCCCGGAGGGGAGGCTACACCTTC. The encoded protein is CSARRGGYTF.

The chain recombines TRBV7-8 with TRBJ1-1, with TRBD1 matching 7 bases. Germline V gives CDR1 SGHVS, CDR2 FQNEAQ. Trimming took 0 bases from V and 0 from J; bases not matched to a gene: 4. This CDR3 contains 16 residues. The CDR3 sequence: CASSLAPDRLNTEAFF. The CDR3 DNA is TGTGCCAGCAGCTTAGCGCCGGACAGGTTGAACACTGAAGCTTTCTTT.

This sequence joins TRBV27 and TRBJ2-7; 8 nucleotides agree with TRBD1. There are 16 residues in the CDR3. J gave up 0 bases and V 5 bases, and 9 bases lay outside the gene matches. Per germline, CDR1 MNHEY and CDR2 SMNVEV (reference sequence). DNA for the CDR3: TGTGCCAGCAGTCGTCGGGGGACAGGAAGCTCCTACGAGCAGTACTTC. The encoded protein is CASSRRGTGSSYEQYF.

The rearrangement links TRBV27 to TRBJ1-1, with a weak D call TRBD1 (6 bases). The V and J ends lost 0 bases and 4 bases respectively, with 12 bases between them. The CDR3 is 15 amino acids. Germline values: CDR1 MNHEY, CDR2 SMNVEV (reference sequence). The CDR3 DNA reads as TGTGCCAGCAGTTTATCGATCACAGGGAGCACTGAAGCTTTCTTT. Its translation is CASSLSITGSTEAFF.